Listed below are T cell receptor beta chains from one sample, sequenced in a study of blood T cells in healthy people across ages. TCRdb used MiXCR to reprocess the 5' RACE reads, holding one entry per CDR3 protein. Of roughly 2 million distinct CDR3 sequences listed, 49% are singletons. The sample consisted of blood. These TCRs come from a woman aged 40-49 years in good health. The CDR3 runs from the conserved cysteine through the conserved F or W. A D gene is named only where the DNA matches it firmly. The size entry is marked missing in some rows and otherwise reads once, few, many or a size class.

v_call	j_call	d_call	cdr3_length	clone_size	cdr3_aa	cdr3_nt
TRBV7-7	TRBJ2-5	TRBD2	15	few	CASSLSGGPWETQYF	TGTGCTAGCAGCTTATCGGGGGGGCCTTGGGAGACCCAGTACTTC
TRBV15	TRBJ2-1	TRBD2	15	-	CATSRDRSGGARQFF	TGTGCCACCAGCAGAGATAGGAGCGGGGGGGCTCGACAGTTCTTC
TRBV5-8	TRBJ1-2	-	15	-	CASSSYRAALDGYTF	TGTGCCAGCAGTTCTTACAGGGCCGCTTTGGATGGCTACACCTTC
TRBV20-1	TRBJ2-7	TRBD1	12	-	CSAPTGAYEQYF	TGCAGTGCCCCGACAGGGGCCTACGAGCAGTACTTC
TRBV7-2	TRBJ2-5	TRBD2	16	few	CASSLEVAGGRETQYF	TGTGCCAGCAGCTTAGAGGTAGCGGGGGGTCGAGAGACCCAGTACTTC
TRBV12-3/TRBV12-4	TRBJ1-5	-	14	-	CASSTGRDNQPQHF	TGTGCCAGCAGCACTGGGAGGGACAATCAGCCCCAGCATTTT
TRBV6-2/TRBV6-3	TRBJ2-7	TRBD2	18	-	CASRPLAGALEKAYEQYF	TGTGCCAGCAGGCCTCTAGCGGGGGCCCTCGAGAAAGCCTACGAGCAGTACTTC
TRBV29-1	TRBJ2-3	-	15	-	CSVEARQRYTDTQYF	TGCAGCGTTGAGGCGAGACAGAGGTACACAGATACGCAGTATTTT
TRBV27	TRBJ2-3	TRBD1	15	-	CASSPYRGLTDTQYF	TGTGCCAGCAGTCCCTACAGGGGGCTGACAGATACGCAGTATTTT
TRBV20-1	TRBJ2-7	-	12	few	CSARAGGYEQYF	TGCAGTGCTAGAGCCGGTGGCTACGAGCAGTACTTC
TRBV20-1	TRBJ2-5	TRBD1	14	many	CSARTGTPEETQYF	TGCAGTGCTCGGACAGGCACCCCCGAGGAGACCCAGTACTTC
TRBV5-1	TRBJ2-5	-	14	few	CASSRNRNQETQYF	TGCGCCAGCAGCCGGAACAGAAATCAAGAGACCCAGTACTTC
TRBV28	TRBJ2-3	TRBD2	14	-	CASSLSGGGGTQYF	TGTGCCAGCAGTTTATCCGGCGGCGGGGGTACGCAGTATTTT
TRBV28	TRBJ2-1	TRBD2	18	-	CASSLRLAGGSVADEQFF	TGTGCCAGCAGTTTAAGACTAGCGGGGGGGTCCGTCGCGGATGAGCAGTTCTTC
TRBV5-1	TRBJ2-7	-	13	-	CASSTRQPYEQYF	TGCGCCAGCAGCACCAGACAGCCCTACGAGCAGTACTTC
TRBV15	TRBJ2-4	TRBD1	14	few	CATSSRTGGNIQYF	TGTGCCACCAGCAGTAGGACAGGGGGCAACATTCAGTACTTC
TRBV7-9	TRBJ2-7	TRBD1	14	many	CASSFEQGHYEQYF	TGTGCCAGCAGCTTTGAACAGGGGCACTACGAGCAGTACTTC
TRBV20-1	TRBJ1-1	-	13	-	CSARMVANTEAFF	TGCAGTGCTAGGATGGTCGCGAACACTGAAGCTTTCTTT
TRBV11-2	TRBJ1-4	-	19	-	CASSLMMVGGGGANEKLFF	TGTGCCAGCAGCTTAATGATGGTGGGGGGAGGCGGGGCTAATGAAAAACTGTTTTTT
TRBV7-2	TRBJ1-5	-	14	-	CASSRDRFNQPQHF	TGTGCCAGCAGCCGTGACAGGTTCAATCAGCCCCAGCATTTT
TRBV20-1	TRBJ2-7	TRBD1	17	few	CSARVSPTGTGIYEQYF	TGCAGTGCTAGAGTCTCTCCGACCGGGACAGGGATCTACGAGCAGTACTTC
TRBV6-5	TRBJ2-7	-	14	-	CASSSATRAYEQYF	TGTGCCAGCAGTTCGGCGACACGTGCCTACGAGCAGTACTTC
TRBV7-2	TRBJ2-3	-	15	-	CASSPSGTRSDTQYF	TGTGCCAGCAGCCCCTCGGGGACTCGTTCAGATACGCAGTATTTT
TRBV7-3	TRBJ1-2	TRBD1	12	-	CAVREGAGGYTF	TGTGCCGTACGGGAGGGGGCCGGGGGCTACACCTTC
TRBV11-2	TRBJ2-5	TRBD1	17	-	CASSTFPGQGLQETQYF	TGTGCCAGCAGCACCTTCCCCGGACAGGGTCTCCAAGAGACCCAGTACTTC
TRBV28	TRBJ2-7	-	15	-	CASSLLQPQNYEQYF	TGTGCCAGCAGTTTACTACAGCCCCAAAACTACGAGCAGTACTTC
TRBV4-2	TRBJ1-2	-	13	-	CASSPTVPYGYTF	TGTGCCAGCAGCCCGACAGTTCCCTATGGCTACACCTTC
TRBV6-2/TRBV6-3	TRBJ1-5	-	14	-	CASGGQYSNQPQHF	TGTGCCAGCGGTGGACAATATAGCAATCAGCCCCAGCATTTT
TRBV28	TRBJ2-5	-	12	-	CASSPTGFSQYF	TGTGCCAGCAGTCCAACAGGGTTTTCCCAGTACTTC
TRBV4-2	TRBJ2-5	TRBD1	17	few	CASSLEGGRGQRETQYF	TGTGCCAGCAGCCTCGAGGGCGGCAGGGGGCAAAGAGAGACCCAGTACTTC
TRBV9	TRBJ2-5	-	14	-	CASSVGVDLETQYF	TGTGCCAGCAGCGTAGGTGTCGACTTGGAGACCCAGTACTTC
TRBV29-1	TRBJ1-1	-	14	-	CSVVGLDRNTEAFF	TGCAGCGTGGTCGGACTGGACCGAAACACTGAAGCTTTCTTT
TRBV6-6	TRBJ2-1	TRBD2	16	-	CTSSQKGLAGGHEQFF	TGTACCAGCAGTCAGAAAGGCCTAGCGGGGGGGCATGAGCAGTTCTTC
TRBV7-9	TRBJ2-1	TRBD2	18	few	CASSSSRSGGGAYNEQFF	TGTGCCAGCAGCTCATCTCGGTCTGGTGGGGGGGCCTACAATGAGCAGTTCTTC
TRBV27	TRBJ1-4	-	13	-	CASSSLKNEKLFF	TGTGCCAGCAGTTCCCTGAAGAATGAAAAGCTGTTTTTT
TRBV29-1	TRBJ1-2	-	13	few	CSVESREYYGYTF	TGCAGCGTTGAAAGCAGGGAGTACTATGGCTACACCTTC
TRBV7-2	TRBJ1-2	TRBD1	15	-	CVSSPSRQGQYGYTF	TGTGTCAGCAGCCCGTCGAGGCAGGGACAGTATGGCTACACCTTC
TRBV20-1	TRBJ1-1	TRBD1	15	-	CSARAPGQGNTEAFF	TGCAGTGCTAGAGCCCCCGGACAGGGGAACACTGAAGCTTTCTTT
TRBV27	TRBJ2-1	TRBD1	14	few	CASSFRTGYNEQFF	TGTGCCAGCAGTTTCCGGACAGGGTACAATGAGCAGTTCTTC
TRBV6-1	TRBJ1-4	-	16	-	CASSTLVRGPNEKLFF	TGTGCCAGCAGTACCCTGGTTCGGGGCCCTAATGAAAAACTGTTTTTT
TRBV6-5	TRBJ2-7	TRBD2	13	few	CASSPRGGTEQYF	TGTGCCAGCAGTCCCCGGGGGGGAACCGAGCAGTACTTC
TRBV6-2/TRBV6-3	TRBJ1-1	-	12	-	CASSYGRERAFF	TGTGCCAGCAGTTACGGTCGGGAACGGGCTTTCTTT
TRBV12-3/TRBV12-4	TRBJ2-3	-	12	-	CASRLQTDTQYF	TGTGCCAGCAGGCTACAGACAGATACGCAGTATTTT
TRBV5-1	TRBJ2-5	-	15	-	CASSLAGGVDETQYF	TGCGCCAGCAGCTTGGCGGGGGGCGTGGATGAGACCCAGTACTTC
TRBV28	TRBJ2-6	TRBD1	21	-	CASSLWGDRAPLIAGANVLTF	TGTGCCAGCAGTTTATGGGGGGACAGGGCCCCGTTAATTGCTGGGGCCAACGTCCTGACTTTC
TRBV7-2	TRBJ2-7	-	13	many	CASSFGTGYEQYF	TGTGCCAGCAGCTTTGGTACCGGATACGAGCAGTACTTC
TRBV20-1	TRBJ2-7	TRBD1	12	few	CSLGTGAYEQYF	TGCAGTCTCGGGACAGGGGCCTACGAGCAGTACTTC
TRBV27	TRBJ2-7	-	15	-	CASSFLQLSYNEQYF	TGTGCCAGCAGTTTTCTCCAGCTCTCCTACAATGAGCAGTACTTC
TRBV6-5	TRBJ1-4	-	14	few	CASSLGTASEKLFF	TGTGCCAGCAGCCTGGGAACCGCTAGTGAAAAACTGTTTTTT
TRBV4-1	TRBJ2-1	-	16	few	CASSPKAEAGHNEQFF	TGCGCCAGCAGCCCCAAAGCGGAGGCGGGACACAATGAGCAGTTCTTC
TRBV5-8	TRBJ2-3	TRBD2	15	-	CASSLGTSSRDTQYF	TGTGCCAGCAGTCTTGGGACTAGTAGTCGGGACACGCAGTATTTT
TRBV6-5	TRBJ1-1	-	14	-	CASSFGGPNTEAFF	TGTGCCAGCAGTTTCGGGGGGCCGAACACTGAAGCTTTCTTT
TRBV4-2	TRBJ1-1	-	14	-	CASSPAGVSTEAFF	TGTGCCAGCAGCCCTGCGGGGGTGAGCACTGAAGCTTTCTTT
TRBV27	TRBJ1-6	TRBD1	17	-	CASSSRTGRAYNSPLHF	TGTGCCAGCAGTTCCCGGACAGGGCGAGCATATAATTCACCCCTCCACTTT
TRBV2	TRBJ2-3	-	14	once	CAGSEGPPGDTQYF	TGTGCCGGCAGTGAGGGGCCCCCCGGAGATACGCAGTATTTT
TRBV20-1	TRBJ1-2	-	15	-	CSAREAQGMRSGYTF	TGCAGTGCTAGAGAGGCCCAGGGGATGAGGAGTGGCTACACCTTC
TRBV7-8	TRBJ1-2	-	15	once	CASSLQGRLNYGYTF	TGTGCCAGCAGCTTACAGGGGCGCCTTAACTATGGCTACACCTTC